These 9 T cell receptor beta chains came from one sample sequenced in a study of shared T cell receptors in the human thymus. Clones were read by immunoSEQ multiplex PCR, and TCRdb kept only the in-frame ones, dropping some. The sample has 700,000 to 750,000 clones; roughly 85% are singletons. This sample also belongs to another study, concerning human thymus T cells.

Sequences were obtained from thymocytes. All receptors come from a girl under two years old with a congenital heart defect.

The V gene is TRBV18, the J gene TRBJ1-6, with D hard to call. This CDR3 region has 13 residues. Deletions cut 3 bases from V and 7 bases from J, with 7 bases between. CDR1 and CDR2 from the germline V gene are KGHSH and LQKENI. CDR3 in amino acids: CASSPRPNSPLHF. DNA of the CDR3: TGTGCCAGCTCACCCAGGCCGAATTCACCCCTCCACTTT.

This clone showed up just a few times. The chain carries TRBV7-7 and TRBJ2-1; TRBD2 matches 7 bases. Germline lookup yields CDR1 SSHAT and CDR2 FNYEAQ (reference sequence). The CDR3 has 12 amino acids. The CDR3 region is CASGLRENEQFF. The CDR3 DNA follows: TGTGCTAGCGGGCTGCGAGAGAATGAGCAGTTCTTC.

The V and J genes are TRBV15 and TRBJ1-5; 7 bases map to TRBD1. The J segment lost 4 bases and the V segment lost 0 bases, leaving 9 bases of the junction unmatched. Germline-derived CDR1 and CDR2 are LNHNV and YYDKDF (reference sequence). The CDR3 is 17 amino acids. CDR3 nucleotide sequence: TGTGCCACCAGCAGAGATCAGGGGGGACAGAAAAATCAGCCCCAGCATTTT. Its translation is CATSRDQGGQKNQPQHF.

The chain joins TRBV9 to TRBJ2-3; D gene unclear. CDR1 is SGDLS and CDR2 is YYNGEE in the germline V gene. V was trimmed by 6 bases and J by 2 bases, leaving 13 bases between them. The length of the CDR3 is 14 residues. Here the CDR3 reads CASTDPYYTDTQYF. CDR3 DNA sequence: TGTGCCAGCACCGACCCCTACTACACAGATACGCAGTATTTT.

CDR3 nucleotide sequence: TGTGCCAGCAGTGATCCAACAGGGTGGGATCTAGCCAAAAACATTCAGTACTTC. This codes for CASSDPTGWDLAKNIQYF. The chain combines TRBV6-1 with TRBJ2-4, with D tentatively TRBD1 (6 bases). The CDR3 length is 18 residues. Germline-derived CDR1 and CDR2 are MNHNS and SASEGT. V dropped 3 bases and J dropped 0 bases, with 18 bases sitting between them.

The chain couples TRBV14 to TRBJ2-3; D possibly corresponds to TRBD1 (5 bases). The CDR3 has 17 residues. Between the trimmed V and J ends, which lost 1 base and 0 bases, there was a span of 14 bases. The germline gives CDR1 SGHDN, CDR2 FVKESK. CDR3 DNA: TGTGCCAGCAGCCAAGGGAGACAGCTTACTAGCACAGATACGCAGTATTTT. This encodes CASSQGRQLTSTDTQYF.

The chain combines TRBV7-6 with TRBJ1-4; 8 nucleotides match TRBD1. CDR1 and CDR2 from the germline V gene are SGHVS and FNYEAQ. The trim removed 1 base at V and 8 bases at J, leaving 6 bases unmatched. The CDR3 length is 15 residues. CDR3 residues: CASSLGTGYGEKLFF. The CDR3 DNA reads TGTGCCAGCAGCTTAGGGACAGGGTACGGAGAAAAACTGTTTTTT.

V gene TRBV5-5 combines with J gene TRBJ1-5, with a possible D match to TRBD1 (5 bases). CDR3 length: 14 residues. Germline loops: CDR1 SGHKS, CDR2 YYEKEE (reference sequence). The V and J ends lost 0 bases and 7 bases respectively, with 11 bases between them. The CDR3 DNA follows: TGTGCCAGCAGCTTGGAACAGGTTCGGCAGCCCCAGCATTTT. Protein sequence: CASSLEQVRQPQHF.

This clone was observed a single time. This chain joins TRBV6-6 and TRBJ2-1, with D possibly TRBD1 on 6 matching bases. V lost 8 bases and J lost 0, with 14 bases in between. In germline, CDR1 is MNHNY, CDR2 SVGAGI (reference sequence). The CDR3 sequence is 15 residues long. CDR3 region: CASLLRGSSYNEQFF. The CDR3 nucleotides are TGTGCCAGCCTCCTAAGGGGGAGCTCCTACAATGAGCAGTTCTTC.